The 18 T cell receptor beta chains below come from one sample, sequenced in a study of cytomegalovirus exposure and HLA in healthy donors (dated by TCRdb to the late 2010s). Receptors were amplified or captured by the immunoSEQ multiplex PCR assay. A mixture of 60 forward primers for TCR Vbeta segments and 13 reverse primers for TCR Jbeta segments was used in the multiplex PCR. Imported from immuneACCESS, the table was reduced by TCRdb to in-frame sequences with V and J called. These copies leave out some clones; in studies compared against another copy, an unresolved V gene accounts for under half, and the cause of the remainder is not known. The sample data list fewer than 200,000 clones, and approximately 82% of these were observed just once. Jointly, the top ten make up about 1.7% of the sample. The sample was PBMCs. These receptor sequences come from a middle-aged man in good health and CMV-seropositive.

The J gene is TRBJ2-2, the V gene TRBV7-2, with TRBD2 as a possible D gene (6 bases). V lost 4 bases and J 7 bases, leaving 16 bases between the germline ends. Germline CDR1 SGHTA, CDR2 FQGNSA. The CDR3 runs to 15 residues. The CDR3 DNA reads as TGTGCCAGCAGCTCGCTTGTTGGCGGGATCGGGGAGCTGTTTTTT. This translates into CASSSLVGGIGELFF.

The genes are TRBV7-2 and TRBJ2-7, with a tentative D call TRBD1 (5 bases). The V end lost 5 bases, the J end lost 3 bases, and 14 bases lay between the germline ends. The germline CDR1 and CDR2 sequences are SGHTA and FQGNSA. The CDR3 runs 14 residues. This CDR3 reads CASSRQTDSYEQYF. CDR3 coding DNA: TGTGCCAGCAGCCGACAAACAGACAGCTACGAGCAGTACTTC.

The chain has TRBV18 and TRBJ1-2; D remains ambiguous. Trimming stripped 5 bases from V and 3 bases from J, with 10 bases between. Germline V gene lookup returns CDR1 KGHSH and CDR2 LQKENI. CDR3 size: 13 residues. The CDR3 reads CASSGGLDYGYTF. Here the CDR3 DNA reads TGTGCCAGCTCAGGCGGGTTGGACTATGGCTACACCTTC.

This chain uses TRBV27 with TRBJ2-5, with 13 nucleotides matching TRBD2. CDR1 is MNHEY, CDR2 SMNVEV, per germline (reference sequence). With 6 bases clipped from V and 4 bases from J, the junction kept 11 bases outside the gene matches. This CDR3 comprises 17 residues. The CDR3 DNA reads TGTGCCAGCAGGCCCACACTAGCGGGAGGGATAAGAGAGACCCAGTACTTC. Translating gives CASRPTLAGGIRETQYF.

The genes are TRBV28 and TRBJ2-3; weak D call: TRBD2 (6 bases). The CDR3 runs to 14 residues. Trimming left V 7 bases short and J 3 bases short, with 14 bases between. Germline V gene lookup returns CDR1 MDHEN and CDR2 SYDVKM. For the CDR3, the DNA is TGTGCCAGCACCCTGACTAGTAGAACAGATACGCAGTATTTT. The encoded protein is CASTLTSRTDTQYF.

V and J are TRBV10-2 and TRBJ2-1; tentative D call: TRBD1 (5 bases). The CDR3 loop spans 11 amino acids. V lost 4 bases, J lost 8 bases, and 6 bases lay in between. Germline V gene data show CDR1 as WSHSY and CDR2 as SAAADI. Here the CDR3 reads CASSGGDEQFF. The CDR3 region has the DNA TGCGCCAGCAGTGGGGGCGATGAGCAGTTCTTC.

The chain has TRBV2 and TRBJ2-7; tentatively, D is TRBD1 (5 bases). V lost 2 bases and J 3 bases, leaving 11 bases between the germline ends. Germline CDR1 reads SNHLY; CDR2 reads FYNNEI. The length of the CDR3 is 14 residues. Here the CDR3 DNA reads TGTGCCAGCAGTGAACAGGGATTGGACTACGAGCAGTACTTC. Encoded protein: CASSEQGLDYEQYF.

The chain has TRBV6-6 and TRBJ2-3; possible D gene TRBD2, 6 bases. CDR1 is MNHNY, CDR2 SVGAGI, per germline (reference sequence). The CDR3 is 16 amino acids. Trimming pared 5 bases from V and 3 bases from J, leaving 18 bases between. This CDR3 is CASSPHSGKGTDTQYF. CDR3 nucleotides: TGTGCCAGCAGTCCTCATAGCGGAAAGGGGACAGATACGCAGTATTTT.

V usage is TRBV19 and J usage is TRBJ2-3; D may be TRBD2 (6 bases). Deletions cut 3 bases from V and 6 bases from J, with 7 bases between. The length of the CDR3 is 12 residues. CDR1 and CDR2 from the germline V gene are LNHDA and SQIVND (reference sequence). The CDR3 nucleotides are TGTGCCAGTAGTATTCGGGGGGATACGCAGTATTTT. Protein: CASSIRGDTQYF.

V is TRBV5-1 and J is TRBJ2-3, with D unresolved. CDR1 is SGHRS and CDR2 is YFSETQ in the germline V gene. V gave up 2 bases and J gave up 1 base, with 8 bases separating them. The CDR3 totals 14 residues. The CDR3 bases are TGCGCCAGCAGCTTCAATCAGGGCACAGATACGCAGTATTTT. It specifies CASSFNQGTDTQYF.

This clone showed up just once. The CDR3 sequence: CASSIGSGQPQHF. The CDR3 DNA follows: TGTGCCAGTAGTATAGGATCCGGTCAGCCCCAGCATTTT. The V call is TRBV19, the J call TRBJ1-5, with D hard to call. This CDR3 spans 13 amino acids. CDR1 LNHDA and CDR2 SQIVND come from the germline V gene (reference sequence). With 1 base removed from V and 6 bases from J, the gap between germline ends came to 7 bases.

V usage is TRBV9 and J usage is TRBJ2-2, with 10 bases matching TRBD2. Per germline, CDR1 SGDLS and CDR2 YYNGEE. V gave up 4 bases and J gave up 3 bases; unmatched junction bases: 6. This CDR3 region has 16 residues. The CDR3 loop is CASSLSSGRYTGELFF. The CDR3, as DNA: TGTGCCAGCAGCCTTTCTAGCGGGAGATACACCGGGGAGCTGTTTTTT. Full variable domain (outside the CDR3, taken from reference TRBV9 and TRBJ2-2): DSGVTQTPKHLITATGQRVTLRCSPRSGDLSVYWYQQSLDQGLQFLIQYYNGEERAKGNILERFSAQQFPDLHSELNLSSLELGDSALYFCASSLSSGRYTGELFFGEGSRLTVL.

This CDR3 is CASSSLAGGAETQYF. In nucleotides, the CDR3 is TGTGCCAGCAGCTCACTAGCGGGAGGGGCAGAGACCCAGTACTTC. The genes are TRBV6-5 and TRBJ2-5; the match to TRBD2 covers 13 bases. V was pared by 6 bases and J by 4 bases, with 5 bases of the junction left unmatched. Germline V CDR1 and CDR2: MNHEY, SVGAGI. The CDR3 length is 15 residues.

This rearrangement joins TRBV7-9 to TRBJ1-1; D might be TRBD1 (6 bases). CDR3 length: 13 amino acids. The germline V gene has CDR1 SEHNR and CDR2 FQNEAQ (reference sequence). Trimming stripped 1 base from V and 4 bases from J, with 7 bases between. This chain's CDR3 is CASSLDRATEAFF. CDR3 coding DNA: TGTGCCAGCAGCTTAGACAGGGCCACTGAAGCTTTCTTT.

The chain is built from TRBV19 and TRBJ2-2; 7 bases line up with TRBD1. From germline, CDR1 is LNHDA and CDR2 SQIVND (reference sequence). The CDR3 extends over 14 amino acids. Germline trimming cut 10 bases from V and 4 bases from J; bases unmatched to any gene: 9. This chain's CDR3 is CATQATGSTGELFF. In nucleotides, the CDR3 is TGTGCCACCCAGGCGACAGGGAGCACCGGGGAGCTGTTTTTT.

The gene calls are TRBV5-1 and TRBJ1-2; TRBD1 aligns across 8 bases. V lost 3 bases, J lost 0 bases, and 7 bases stayed unmatched. CDR3 length: 16 amino acids. The V gene's germline CDR1 is SGHRS and CDR2 YFSETQ. The CDR3 DNA reads as TGCGCCAGCAGCTCCGGGACAGGTCCCCCTAACTATGGCTACACCTTC. As protein: CASSSGTGPPNYGYTF. The full variable domain, completed using reference TRBV5-1 and TRBJ1-2, is KAGVTQTPRYLIKTRGQQVTLSCSPISGHRSVSWYQQTPGQGLQFLFEYFSETQRNKGNFPGRFSGRQFSNSRSEMNVSTLELGDSALYLCASSSGTGPPNYGYTFGSGTRLTVV.

This chain connects TRBV5-5 to TRBJ2-3, with 8 bases matching TRBD2. The CDR3 loop spans 15 amino acids. The V gene's germline CDR1 is SGHKS and CDR2 YYEKEE (reference sequence). The V segment lost 1 base and the J segment 5 bases; nucleotides outside the gene matches: 6. CDR3 loop: CASSLYGRVGDTQYF. In DNA form, the CDR3 reads TGTGCCAGCAGCTTGTACGGGAGGGTTGGAGATACGCAGTATTTT.

The chain combines TRBV28 with TRBJ2-7; TRBD2 aligns across 12 bases. The V and J ends lost 5 bases and 6 bases, in that order; junction bases with no gene match: 8. Germline CDR1 is MDHEN and CDR2 is SYDVKM. This CDR3 region has 15 residues. In nucleotides, the CDR3 is TGTGCCAGCAGTGGACTAGCGGGGAGTGTTGGCGAGCAGTACTTC. Its translation: CASSGLAGSVGEQYF.